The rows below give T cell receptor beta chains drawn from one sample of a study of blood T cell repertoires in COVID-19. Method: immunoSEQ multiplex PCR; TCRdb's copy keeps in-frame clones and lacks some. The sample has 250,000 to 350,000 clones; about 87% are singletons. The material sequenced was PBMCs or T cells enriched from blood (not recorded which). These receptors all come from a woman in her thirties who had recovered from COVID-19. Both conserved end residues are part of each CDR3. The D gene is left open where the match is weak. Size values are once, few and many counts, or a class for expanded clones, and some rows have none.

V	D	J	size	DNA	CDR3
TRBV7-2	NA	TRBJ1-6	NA	TGTGCCAGCAGCTTAGCGAGCGGAAGTTCACCCCTCCACTTT	CASSLASGSSPLHF
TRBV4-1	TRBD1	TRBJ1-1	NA	TGCGCCAGCAGGGTGGGACAGGGAGCGACTGAAGCTTTCTTT	CASRVGQGATEAFF
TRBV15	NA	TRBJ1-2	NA	TGTGCCACCAGCAGAGTAAGGGGGAGGGTGAGTGGCTACACCTTC	CATSRVRGRVSGYTF
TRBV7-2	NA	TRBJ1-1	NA	TGTGCCAGCAGCCCGATCAAAGGTGGGGCGAAGACTGAAGCTTTCTTT	CASSPIKGGAKTEAFF
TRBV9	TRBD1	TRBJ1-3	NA	TGTGCCAGCAGCGCAGGCGCCTACAGGGGTGACACCATATATTTT	CASSAGAYRGDTIYF
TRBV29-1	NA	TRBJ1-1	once	TGCAGCGTATCGACAGAATACACTGAAGCTTTCTTT	CSVSTEYTEAFF
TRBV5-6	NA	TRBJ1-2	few	TGTGCCAGCAGCCAGATTGGAGGTCGGGGGGACTATGGCTACACCTTC	CASSQIGGRGDYGYTF
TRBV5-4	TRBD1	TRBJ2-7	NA	TGTGCCAGCAGCTCCGGTCCAGGGGGCAGGGACGAGCAGTACTTC	CASSSGPGGRDEQYF
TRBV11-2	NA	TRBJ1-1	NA	TGTGCCAGCAGCTTAGGGGGGACCGGGGGGAGCACTGAAGCTTTCTTT	CASSLGGTGGSTEAFF
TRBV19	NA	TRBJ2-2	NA	TGTGCCAGTATGGAAGGGGCCGGCACCGGGGAGCTGTTTTTT	CASMEGAGTGELFF
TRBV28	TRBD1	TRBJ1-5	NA	TGTGCCAGCAGCAAACAGGGTGGGCAGGGGGCCACCCCACCCCAGCATTTT	CASSKQGGQGATPPQHF
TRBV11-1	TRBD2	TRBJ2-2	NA	TGTGCCAGCAGCACCCAGGCTAGCGGGGTCACCGGGGAGCTGTTTTTT	CASSTQASGVTGELFF
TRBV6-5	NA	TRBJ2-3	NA	TGTGCCAGCAGCCGTATGCGGGCAGGCACAGATACGCAGTATTTT	CASSRMRAGTDTQYF
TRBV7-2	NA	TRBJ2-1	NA	TGTGCCAGCAGCTTAGCGGTTCGGCAGGGCCTAACGTTCTTC	CASSLAVRQGLTFF
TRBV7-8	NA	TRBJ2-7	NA	TGTGCCAGCAGCCGACCCGGGAACTCCTACGAGCAGTACTTC	CASSRPGNSYEQYF
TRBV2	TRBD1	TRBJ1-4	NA	TGTGCCAGCAGTGTCAGACAGGGGGCAAAGGAAAAACTGTTTTTT	CASSVRQGAKEKLFF
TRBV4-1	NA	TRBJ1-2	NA	TGCGCCAGCAGCCAAGCGCGAGACACAGTAGAATCGGGCTACACCTTC	CASSQARDTVESGYTF
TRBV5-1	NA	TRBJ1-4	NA	TGCGCCAGCAGCCGAGGGATTGCAACTAATGAAAAACTGTTTTTT	CASSRGIATNEKLFF
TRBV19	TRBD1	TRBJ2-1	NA	TGTGCCAGTAGTGGGGAAGGGGGCCCCCCTCACAATGAGCAGTTCTTC	CASSGEGGPPHNEQFF
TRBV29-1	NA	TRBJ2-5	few	TGCAGCGTGAGGGAGGGGGACGTGACCCAGTACTTC	CSVREGDVTQYF
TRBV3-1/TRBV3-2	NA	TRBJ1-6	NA	TGTGCCAGCAGCCAAGATCGGTTGTCCTATAATTCACCCCTCCACTTT	CASSQDRLSYNSPLHF
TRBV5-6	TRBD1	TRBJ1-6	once	TGTGCCAGCAGCATGGGACAGGGGAATTCACCCCTCCACTTT	CASSMGQGNSPLHF
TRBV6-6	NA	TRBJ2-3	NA	TGTGCCAGCAGTTACTCAACGGGGGATACGCAGTATTTT	CASSYSTGDTQYF
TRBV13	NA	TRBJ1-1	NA	TGTGCCAGCAGCTTCCCGACAGGCCTAGCTTTCTTT	CASSFPTGLAFF
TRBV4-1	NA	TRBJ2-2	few	TGCGCCAGCAGCCCCAGGGGCACCGGGGAGCTGTTTTTT	CASSPRGTGELFF
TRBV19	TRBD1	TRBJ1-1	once	TGTGCCACCTCAGGGGGCAGGGGAACTGAAGCTTTCTTT	CATSGGRGTEAFF
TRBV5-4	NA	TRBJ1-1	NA	TGTGCCAGCAGCCTAGCCGGACAGCTACACACTGAAGCTTTCTTT	CASSLAGQLHTEAFF
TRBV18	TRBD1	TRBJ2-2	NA	TGTGCCAGCTCAGGGACAGTCGACCCCACCGGGGAGCTGTTTTTT	CASSGTVDPTGELFF
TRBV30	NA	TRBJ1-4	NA	TGTGCCTGGGCAGGGACCAGAGAGGGGGTAAAACTGTTTTTT	CAWAGTREGVKLFF
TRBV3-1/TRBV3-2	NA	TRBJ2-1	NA	TGTGCCAGCAGCCAAGACAGGATAGGTGTGCAGTTCTTC	CASSQDRIGVQFF
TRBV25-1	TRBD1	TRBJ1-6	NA	TGTGCCAGCAGCAGAGGACAGGGGGCTTTAACCCTCCACTTT	CASSRGQGALTLHF
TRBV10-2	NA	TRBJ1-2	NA	TGCGCCAGCAGTATTGGAAGGGGCGAAAACTATGGCTACACCTTC	CASSIGRGENYGYTF